The 18 T cell receptor beta chains below come from one sample, sequenced in a study of blood T cell repertoires in COVID-19 (dated by TCRdb to between 2020 and 2021). Receptors were amplified or captured by the immunoSEQ multiplex PCR assay. TCRdb retrieved this table from immuneACCESS and kept in-frame rearrangements only. Not all clones are present; in checked studies, unresolved V genes account for under half, and no reason is known for the remainder. For this sample there are hundreds of thousands of clones; about 83% appear just once. Roughly 7.6% of the sample goes to the ten largest clones. Sequenced sample: peripheral blood. These receptors were collected from a woman aged 45-59 years with acute or convalescent COVID-19.

The V gene is TRBV6-5, the J gene TRBJ2-3; TRBD2 agrees at 11 bases. CDR3 size: 15 residues. Germline V gene sequence: CDR1 MNHEY, CDR2 SVGAGI. V lost 6 bases and J lost 6; bases outside the gene matches: 8. The CDR3 protein is CASSQTSGTMDTQYF. CDR3 DNA: TGTGCCAGCAGCCAGACTAGCGGGACCATGGATACGCAGTATTTT.

This clone was found once. The gene calls are TRBV2 and TRBJ1-6, with D perhaps matching TRBD1 (6 bases). The CDR3 extends over 15 amino acids. Per the germline V gene, CDR1 is SNHLY and CDR2 is FYNNEI. V lost 7 bases and J 2 bases, leaving 12 bases between the germline ends. The CDR3 DNA is TGTGCCAGCACCTTAGACAGGACCTATAATTCACCCCTCCACTTT. This translates into CASTLDRTYNSPLHF.

This chain links TRBV29-1 with TRBJ2-3; D is ambiguous. The CDR3 has 13 residues. Trimming cost V 5 bases and J 6 bases, with 15 bases left between them. The germline V gene encodes CDR1 SQVTM and CDR2 ANQGSEA. This chain's CDR3 is CSVQAPLKDTQYF. The CDR3 nucleotides are TGCAGCGTTCAAGCCCCCCTAAAGGATACGCAGTATTTT.

The chain employs TRBV29-1 and TRBJ1-1, with D unclear. The ends were cut back, 6 bases at V and 6 bases at J, with 17 bases in the middle. This CDR3 comprises 13 residues. Germline CDR1 is SQVTM and CDR2 is ANQGSEA. The CDR3 loop reads CSVYAPPNPEAFF. CDR3 DNA: TGCAGCGTCTACGCCCCACCCAACCCTGAAGCTTTCTTT.

This chain joins TRBV10-2 and TRBJ2-7; the D is unclear. The V end was cut by 3 bases, the J end by 0 bases, with 9 bases between. CDR3 length: 14 residues. The germline CDR1 and CDR2 sequences are WSHSY and SAAADI. CDR3 DNA sequence: TGCGCCAGCAGTGAAGGTTGGAGCTCCTACGAGCAGTACTTC. Residues: CASSEGWSSYEQYF.

This chain links TRBV6-2 or TRBV6-3 with TRBJ2-6, with 8 bases matching TRBD2. CDR3 length equals 19 residues. Germline values: CDR1 MNHEY, CDR2 SVGEGT. V dropped 5 bases and J dropped 0; count of bases not matched to a gene: 12. The CDR3 DNA is TGTGCCAGCAGTCCCCGGGGGGGGAGCTCCTCCTCTGGGGCCAACGTCCTGACTTTC. It specifies CASSPRGGSSSSGANVLTF.

The J gene is TRBJ2-6, the V gene TRBV7-2; possible D gene TRBD1, 5 bases. Trimming took off 5 bases at V and 4 bases at J, with 15 bases between the two ends. The CDR3 covers 16 residues. From germline, CDR1 is SGHTA and CDR2 FQGNSA. In nucleotides, the CDR3 is TGTGCCAGCAGCCCCTGGGGCGCGGTGGGGGCCAACGTCCTGACTTTC. Translation: CASSPWGAVGANVLTF.

CDR3 sequence reads: CAWSVEAGATYEQYF. In DNA form, the CDR3 reads TGTGCCTGGAGTGTTGAAGCGGGAGCTACCTACGAGCAGTACTTC. This chain joins TRBV30 and TRBJ2-7; TRBD2 matches at 8 bases. Germline V gives CDR1 GTSNPN, CDR2 SVGIG (reference sequence). The CDR3 loop spans 15 amino acids. V shed 0 bases, J shed 2 bases, and the junction held 6 bases outside the gene matches. Supplemented by reference TRBV30 and TRBJ2-7, the full variable domain reads SQTIHQWPATLVQPVGSPLSLECTVEGTSNPNLYWYRQAAGRGLQLLFYSVGIGQISSEVPQNLSASRPQDRQFILSSKKLLLSDSGFYLCAWSVEAGATYEQYFGPGTRLTVT.

The rearrangement joins TRBV3-1 (or the pseudogene TRBV3-2) to TRBJ2-7; 8 nucleotides align to TRBD2. The J segment lost 6 bases and the V segment lost 1 base, leaving 8 bases of the junction unmatched. Looked up from germline, CDR1 is LGHDT and CDR2 is YNNKEL (reference sequence). The CDR3 contains 15 residues. The CDR3 coding sequence is TGTGCCAGCAGCCAAGTAGAGCGGGAGTTTGCCGAGCAGTACTTC. It codes for CASSQVEREFAEQYF.

This sequence joins TRBV29-1 and TRBJ1-1; 7 nucleotides agree with TRBD1. The CDR3 is 14 residues long. The germline V gene encodes CDR1 SQVTM and CDR2 ANQGSEA. Unmatched junction bases numbered 14, after V lost 4 bases and J lost 9 bases. The CDR3 spells CSVVLATGQRQAFF. The CDR3 DNA sequence: TGCAGCGTTGTACTCGCGACAGGGCAAAGACAAGCTTTCTTT.

The V call is TRBV5-8, the J call TRBJ2-1; the match to TRBD2 covers 14 bases. Germline trimming cut 4 bases from V and 8 bases from J; bases unmatched to any gene: 8. The CDR3 contains 16 residues. Per the germline V gene, CDR1 is SGHTS and CDR2 is YDEGEE. The CDR3 loop is CASSQGLAGEGDEQFF. DNA of the CDR3: TGTGCCAGCAGCCAGGGACTAGCGGGAGAGGGCGATGAGCAGTTCTTC.

The gene calls are TRBV20-1 and TRBJ1-4; 8 bases are shared with TRBD1. This CDR3 has 10 amino acids. J was trimmed by 15 bases and V by 4 bases; bases with no gene match: 4. Germline lookup yields CDR1 DFQATT and CDR2 SNEGSKA (reference sequence). CDR3 nucleotide sequence: TGCAGTGCTAAGGGGACAGGCTTGTTTTTT. Protein product: CSAKGTGLFF.

A single count supports this clone. The chain employs TRBV2 and TRBJ1-1; 7 bases align to TRBD1. CDR1 and CDR2 (germline): SNHLY, FYNNEI. The CDR3 is 12 residues long. Trimming removed 11 bases from V and 5 bases from J; junction bases left unmatched: 8. Here the CDR3 DNA reads TGTGCCGTTAATAGGGGGCCGACTGAAGCTTTCTTT. Translated, it gives CAVNRGPTEAFF.

This chain links TRBV11-2 with TRBJ1-5; D may be TRBD1 (6 bases). The CDR3 length is 15 residues. Germline V CDR1 and CDR2: SGHAT, FQNNGV. The V end lost 5 bases, the J end lost 5 bases, and 16 bases lay between the germline ends. CDR3 region: CASSRDLRGDQPQHF. CDR3 in DNA: TGTGCCAGCAGCAGGGACCTCAGGGGCGATCAGCCCCAGCATTTT.

The chain combines TRBV12-5 with TRBJ2-1, with a possible D match to TRBD2 (5 bases). Trimming removed 7 bases at V and 0 bases at J, with 16 bases between. The CDR3 has 16 residues. Looked up from germline, CDR1 is LGHNT and CDR2 is FRNRAP. CDR3 amino acids: CASDGLPASSYNEQFF. The CDR3 DNA reads as TGTGCTAGTGATGGACTTCCCGCTAGCTCCTACAATGAGCAGTTCTTC. The whole variable domain, filled in from reference TRBV12-5 and TRBJ2-1, reads DARVTQTPRHKVTEMGQEVTMRCQPILGHNTVFWYRQTMMQGLELLAYFRNRAPLDDSGMPKDRFSAEMPDATLATLKIQPSEPRDSAVYFCASDGLPASSYNEQFFGPGTRLTVL.

There are a few counts of this clone. The CDR3 bases are TGTGCCACCAGTGATTTGCTTCCGGGTAGCGGGAGTATCGATGAGCAGTTCTTC. It is translated as CATSDLLPGSGSIDEQFF. The chain combines TRBV24-1 with TRBJ2-1, with 9 positions matching TRBD2. This CDR3 region has 18 residues. Losses at the gene ends were 0 bases for V and 8 bases for J; bases not matched to a gene: 13. CDR1 is KGHDR and CDR2 is SFDVKD in the germline V gene.

The chain is built from TRBV12-5 and TRBJ2-7; 7 nucleotides line up with TRBD1. The CDR3 loop spans 14 amino acids. V lost 7 bases, J lost 7 bases, and 13 bases stayed unmatched. Per the germline V gene, CDR1 is LGHNT and CDR2 is FRNRAP. For the CDR3, the DNA is TGTGCTAGTGTCTTCGACAGGGTGATGAGGGAGCAGTACTTC. Translation gives CASVFDRVMREQYF.

The CDR3 here is CASSLINEQFF. CDR3 in DNA: TGCGCCAGCAGCTTGATAAATGAGCAGTTCTTC. The genes are TRBV5-1 and TRBJ2-1; D not resolved. Trimming took off 1 base at V and 7 bases at J, with 3 bases between the two ends. CDR1 is SGHRS, CDR2 YFSETQ, per germline. The CDR3 runs 11 residues.